Below, one TCR beta chain is given with its context. Its target antigen remains unknown. One base away there is no much larger clone; base qualities are not given. The source of the sample is a study of vaccination and CD4 T cells after COVID-19 (dated by TCRdb to 2021 to 2024). As for the study more broadly: Six males and four females were included in the convalescent cohort, with two Hispanic individuals, seven Caucasians, two Asians and one multiracial person represented. Participants received two doses of either the Pfizer-BioNTech BNT162b2 vaccine (n=8) or the Moderna mRNA-1273 vaccine (n=2). Post-COVID blood samples from convalescent patients were collected a median of around 110 days after diagnosis, with a range of roughly 30 to 170 days. As controls, cultures received a CEFX viral epitope pool (the positive control), an HIV-1 Nef peptide pool (the negative control), or no peptide at all. In roughly eleven COVID-19 convalescent patients and a handful of infection-naive healthy vaccine recipients, the spike-specific CD4+ TCR repertoire before mRNA vaccination was compared with the repertoire after mRNA vaccination. At the TCR clonotype level, an earlier paper using these donors assessed memory CD4+ T cell crossreactivity between SARS-CoV-2 and common cold coronavirus spike proteins. For stimulating the cultures, overlapping spike peptide pools were used, derived from SARS-CoV-2 as well as from the common cold coronaviruses HCoV-NL63, HCoV-OC43 and HCoV-229E. The time from the second vaccine dose to post-vaccine blood sampling had a median of 72 days and ranged from about 14 to 250 days. Paper-wide results and their limitations: The study included relatively few convalescent patients and did not analyze early timepoints after natural infection. An increase in the median number of SARS-CoV-2-reactive clonotypes from 21 after infection to 38 after vaccination was observed, but the change was not found to be significant. In convalescent patients, a median roughly 86% of post-vaccine SARS-CoV-2-reactive clones were detected only after vaccination, suggesting vaccine-specific priming. Of the vaccine-specific clones found in convalescent patients, nearly all (304 of 307) were mono-reactive for SARS-CoV-2 spike instead of being cross-reactive with common cold coronaviruses.

The library came from PCR. At the Johns Hopkins FTIC core, DNA from the cultured CD4+ T cells underwent TCR sequencing with the Oncomine TCR Beta short-read assay. The QIAamp micro DNA kit was used to extract genomic DNA from the cultured CD4+ T cells. Oncomine TCR Beta libraries made from cultured CD4+ T cells were pooled using unique dual indexes and sequenced on an Illumina iSeq 100. Per the authors' processing: Non-productive sequences were filtered out, and CDR3s that did not start with C, did not end with F or W, or were shorter than 7 amino acids were discarded. Antigen-specific clonotypes were identified with the MANAFEST web application by comparing peptide-stimulated wells with reference and other culture wells. An FDR below 0.05, an odds ratio above 5, and a productive frequency above 0.1% in at least two of three replicate wells were required for clones to be considered positive. A clonotype was classed as cross-reactive if the clonotype showed significant expansion both in SARS-CoV-2 spike wells and in at least one common cold coronavirus spike condition. Levenshtein distances (stringdist) and unrooted phylogenetic trees (ape) in R version 3.6.1 were used to assess CDR3 homology. The public reads were quality trimmed at Q25 with fastp and then assembled into clones with MiXCR by TCRdb, keeping productive beta chains. For every CDR3 protein sequence, its rows merge into one entry that carries the most common genes and DNA. It is TCRdb's table, rather than the study itself, that gives the V and J calls and clone size. This sample gives about 7,000 distinct CDR3 sequences in total; under 40% of them show up just once. Clones ranked in the top ten supply around 30% of the sample.

The treatment or condition label for this specimen denotes: roughly 10-day PBMC culture with coronavirus spike peptide pools or control peptides (ViraFEST assay). CD4+ T cells from unexposed donors were collected before the COVID-19 pandemic (2011-2018). The ViraFEST assay was used in the study, in which antigen-specific T cells were expanded with peptide pools and expanded clonotypes were subsequently identified by TCR sequencing. Each well held approximately 2 million PBMCs cultured in IMDM containing about 5% human AB serum and 9 to 10 IU/ml IL-2, with about 10 ug/ml peptide pools added. On days 3 and 7, half of the culture medium was replaced with fresh IL-2-containing medium. CD4+ T cells were isolated after 10 days of culture through negative selection using the EasySep CD4+ T cell isolation kit. Unexposed donor CD4+ T cells were tested for reactivity to SARS-CoV-2 S and N and four common cold coronavirus spike pools, as cell number allowed. PBMCs were separated from whole blood using Ficoll-Paque Plus gradient centrifugation and then either used fresh or cryopreserved at -140C. Culture conditions were generally each tested in triplicate wells. Leukapheresis product for the unexposed donors was bought commercially.

Per the germline V gene, MNHNS is the CDR1 and SASEGT is the CDR2. Cut back by 8 bases and 14 bases, the V and J ends lie 18 bases apart. From cysteine to phenylalanine, the CDR3 is 11 amino acids long. The read is trimmed to its CDR3 DNA, 33 bases read in frame from base 1. This chain is built from TRBV6-1 and TRBJ1-2; the D region possibly corresponds to TRBD1 (5 bases align). The sample comprised CD4+ T cells from blood, cultured in vitro. The clonotype originates from a human donor in good health. The nucleotide sequence reads TGTGCCAGCGGCGGTGCGGGGCCTGAGACCTTC. Translated, this is CASGGAGPETF.